This TCR beta chain was obtained from a study of blood T cell repertoires in COVID-19. Only in-frame clones appear in the TCRdb table, and some are missing; sequencing was by immunoSEQ multiplex PCR. The table has hundreds of thousands of clones, around 90% seen once; the top ten hold 5.2%. To note about this clone: The sample has other DNA sequences that encode this CDR3 too.

This CDR3 is 15 amino acids long. CDR1 is SGHTA, CDR2 FQGNSA, per germline. Trimming left V 1 base short and J 0 bases short, with 7 bases between. Sequences were obtained from PBMCs or T cells enriched from blood (not recorded which). This TCR was recovered from a man aged 55 to 70 who had recovered from COVID-19. The chain uses TRBV7-2 and TRBJ1-3; no reliable D call. CDR3 sequence (DNA): TGTGCCAGCAGCTTAGGACGGAGCTCTGGAAACACCATATATTTT. This encodes CASSLGRSSGNTIYF.